The present T cell receptor (beta chain) was sequenced within a study of response to subunit inactivated influenza vaccine. In this sample, this clonotype turned up a few times. Its antigen remains unidentified. Whole-study findings and limits: Authors suggested each seasonal influenza vaccination recruits few new T cells.

TCRdb analysed the RT-PCR reads with MiXCR anew, one entry per CDR3 protein. In the table there are roughly 700,000 distinct CDR3 sequences, approximately 14% of which are singletons. The V gene end was trimmed by 7 bases and the J gene end by 5 bases; junction bases not matched to a gene: 8. The CDR3 runs to 15 residues. The source is a man in his fifties who received an inactivated influenza vaccine. This chain links TRBV12-3 or TRBV12-4 with TRBJ2-2; 9 bases fit TRBD2. This specimen consisted of PBMCs from blood, obtained approximately 12 days after vaccination. The CDR3 spells CASTKAGGRTGELFF. The CDR3 DNA follows: TGTGCCAGCACTAAAGCGGGAGGAAGGACCGGGGAGCTGTTTTTT.